Presented here are 31 T cell receptor beta chains from one specimen sequenced in a study of blood T cells in healthy people across ages. Then a second PCR, running roughly 7 to 11 cycles, was carried out with a sample-barcoded 5' primer and a J-beta primer mix. TCRdb independently ran MiXCR on the 5' RACE reads; one entry per CDR3 protein. The table records about 1.7 million distinct CDR3 sequences, about 30% of them present only once. The sequenced sample was blood. These receptors originate from a woman aged 25 to 45 in good health.

With respect to this clonotype: An end of the junction differs from the germline gene, which may be a read error. The chain couples TRBV7-9 to TRBJ2-5; no firm D call. CDR1 and CDR2 (germline): SEHNR, FQNEAQ (reference sequence). CDR3 length: 18 residues. CDR3 in amino acids: CAGSLVWLRQDVQETQYF. The CDR3 DNA reads TGTGCCGGCAGCTTAGTGTGGTTGCGGCAGGATGTTCAAGAGACCCAGTACTTC.

This clonotype was observed many times. The gene calls are TRBV20-1 and TRBJ2-3; D gene unclear. The CDR3 runs 14 residues. Between the trimmed V and J ends, which lost 3 bases and 5 bases, there was a span of 15 bases. Germline V CDR1 and CDR2: DFQATT, SNEGSKA (reference sequence). The CDR3 sequence: CSASSGSPGDTQYF. For the CDR3, the DNA is TGCAGTGCTAGTTCAGGTAGCCCCGGAGATACGCAGTATTTT.

This chain connects TRBV27 to TRBJ2-4; possibly TRBD2 for D (6 bases). Trimming stripped 3 bases from V and 1 base from J, with 13 bases between. This CDR3 region has 16 residues. The germline gives CDR1 MNHEY, CDR2 SMNVEV (reference sequence). CDR3 sequence: CASSFGGIGAKNIQYF. The CDR3, as DNA: TGTGCCAGCAGTTTTGGAGGGATTGGTGCCAAAAACATTCAGTACTTC.

The CDR3 coding sequence is TGTGCCAGCAGGGGCGACAGGGATACGGCTGAAGCTTTCTTT. It is translated as CASRGDRDTAEAFF. This sequence joins TRBV12-3 or TRBV12-4 and TRBJ1-1; 7 nucleotides agree with TRBD1. This CDR3 is built from 14 residues. Trimming removed 6 bases from V and 6 bases from J; junction bases left unmatched: 10.

This clonotype was observed a handful of times. V usage is TRBV7-2 and J usage is TRBJ2-3, with TRBD2 identical over 12 bases. Trimming cost V 5 bases and J 4 bases; bases outside gene matches: 10. From germline, CDR1 is SGHTA and CDR2 FQGNSA. CDR3 length: 17 amino acids. CDR3: CASSVPPGTSGSDTQYF. In nucleotides, the CDR3 is TGTGCCAGCAGCGTTCCGCCAGGGACTAGCGGGTCAGATACGCAGTATTTT.

The chain combines TRBV9 with TRBJ2-7; 7 bases match TRBD2. The germline CDR1 and CDR2 sequences are SGDLS and YYNGEE. V shed 3 bases, J shed 6 bases, and the junction held 18 bases outside the gene matches. This CDR3 is 17 amino acids long. This chain's CDR3 is CASSATSSGGTVREQYF. In nucleotides, the CDR3 is TGTGCCAGCAGCGCGACCTCTTCCGGGGGGACGGTCCGCGAGCAGTACTTC. Supplemented by reference TRBV9 and TRBJ2-7, the full variable domain reads DSGVTQTPKHLITATGQRVTLRCSPRSGDLSVYWYQQSLDQGLQFLIQYYNGEERAKGNILERFSAQQFPDLHSELNLSSLELGDSALYFCASSATSSGGTVREQYFGPGTRLTVT.

This clonotype has more than one count but fewer than ten. The gene calls are TRBV6-6 and TRBJ1-2; D is perhaps TRBD1 (6 bases). V was cut by 5 bases and J by 6 bases, with 13 bases left in between. This CDR3 spans 13 amino acids. The germline gives CDR1 MNHNY, CDR2 SVGAGI (reference sequence). CDR3 region: CASSQQGLDGYTF. The CDR3 nucleotides are TGTGCCAGCAGTCAACAGGGACTTGATGGCTACACCTTC.

This clonotype showed up many times. The gene calls are TRBV5-1 and TRBJ2-3, with 7 bases that match TRBD2. This CDR3 comprises 14 residues. Germline V CDR1 and CDR2: SGHRS, YFSETQ. After removal of 6 bases from V and 11 bases from J, the junction contained 15 bases not matched to a gene. The CDR3: CASNEASGTSKQYF. The DNA for the CDR3 is TGCGCCAGCAATGAGGCTAGCGGAACGTCTAAGCAGTATTTT.

In regard to this clonotype: A much larger clone differs from this one at a single base, so this may be a read error. The J gene is TRBJ2-5, the V gene TRBV7-9, with a weak D call TRBD2 (5 bases). The germline CDR1 and CDR2 sequences are SEHNR and FQNEAQ (reference sequence). The ends were cut back, 4 bases at V and 4 bases at J, with 16 bases in the middle. This CDR3 comprises 15 residues. CDR3 sequence: CASSSSTNGPETQYF. The DNA for the CDR3 is TGTGCCAGCAGCTCCTCGACTAACGGCCCAGAGACCCAGTACTTC.

The table lists this clonotype with a few counts. The chain recombines TRBV6-6 with TRBJ2-7, with D perhaps matching TRBD2 (7 bases). V lost 0 bases and J lost 5, with 14 bases in between. Germline V lookup: CDR1 MNHNY, CDR2 SVGAGI (reference sequence). The CDR3 consists of 15 residues. The CDR3 DNA sequence: TGTGCCAGCAGTTACTCGACGGGGGGCGTGGACGAGCAGTACTTC. This gives the protein CASSYSTGGVDEQYF.

The sample holds a few counts of this clonotype. V and J are TRBV9 and TRBJ2-3, with 8 bases matching TRBD2. V was pared by 4 bases and J by 8 bases, with 9 bases of the junction left unmatched. The CDR3 spans 14 residues. Looked up from germline, CDR1 is SGDLS and CDR2 is YYNGEE. In nucleotides, the CDR3 is TGTGCCAGCAGCCCGAGCGGGAGTTTAGGTACGCAGTATTTT. Its protein is CASSPSGSLGTQYF.

A remark on this clonotype: This may be a read error: a much more frequent sequence differs by one nucleotide. The J gene is TRBJ2-1, the V gene TRBV7-6; possible D gene TRBD2, 6 bases. This CDR3 is 14 amino acids long. V was pared by 0 bases and J by 13 bases, with 16 bases between. CDR1 SGHVS and CDR2 FNYEAQ come from the germline V gene. CDR3 nucleotide sequence: TGTGCCAGCAGCTTAGCGGGGACGGGAGAGACCCAGTTCTTC. Protein product: CASSLAGTGETQFF. The entire variable domain, with the rest obtained from reference TRBV7-6 and TRBJ2-1, is as follows: GAGVSQSPRYKVTKRGQDVALRCDPISGHVSLYWYRQALGQGPEFLTYFNYEAQQDKSGLPNDRFSAERPEGSISTLTIQRTEQRDSAMYRCASSLAGTGETQFFGPGTRLTVL.

A single count supports this clonotype. Likely a read error: the CDR3 ends without its conserved phenylalanine or tryptophan. The chain couples TRBV9 to TRBJ2-5; a possible D gene is TRBD2 (6 bases). The J call may not be correct, given that the DNA end is closer to TRBJ2-7. The CDR3 is made up of 14 amino acids. Germline CDR1 and CDR2: SGDLS and YYNGEE. The DNA of the CDR3 is TGTGCCAGCAGCGTAGTACTATCCGGGGGCGAGCAGTACTGC. Amino acids: CASSVVLSGGEQYC.

This clonotype was detected only a few times. The J gene is TRBJ2-1, the V gene TRBV7-2; 7 bases agree with TRBD2. Germline CDR1 and CDR2: SGHTA and FQGNSA. Unmatched junction bases numbered 13, after V lost 9 bases and J lost 5 bases. This CDR3 spans 15 amino acids. CDR3 nucleotides: TGTGCCAGTCAGAGCGGGGCCAACATGAACAATGAGCAGTTCTTC. Its translation is CASQSGANMNNEQFF.

In this sample, this clonotype turned up a few times. The chain links TRBV29-1 to TRBJ2-5, with D maybe TRBD2 (6 bases). CDR1 is SQVTM and CDR2 is ANQGSEA in the germline V gene. The CDR3 contains 11 residues. V lost 6 bases and J 11 bases, leaving 16 bases between the germline ends. The CDR3 DNA is TGCAGCGTCCCGGGGGAGCTCCGGCAGTACTTC. It yields the protein CSVPGELRQYF.

The chain carries TRBV12-3 or TRBV12-4 and TRBJ2-1; 10 bases map to TRBD2. Germline trimming cut 3 bases from V and 7 bases from J; bases unmatched to any gene: 3. The CDR3 has 14 amino acids. For the CDR3, the DNA is TGTGCCAGCAGTTTTGCTAGCGGGAGAAATGAGCAGTTCTTC. Amino acids: CASSFASGRNEQFF.

V is TRBV4-3 and J is TRBJ2-3; TRBD2 is a possible D gene (5 bases). Trimming pared 0 bases from V and 2 bases from J, leaving 9 bases between. The CDR3 runs to 15 residues. Per the germline V gene, CDR1 is LGHNA and CDR2 is YSLEER. CDR3 amino acids: CASSQDPAATDTQYF. The CDR3, as DNA: TGCGCCAGCAGCCAAGACCCAGCGGCCACAGATACGCAGTATTTT.

This clonotype was observed many times. The chain recombines TRBV29-1 with TRBJ2-5; D perhaps matches TRBD1 (6 bases). This CDR3 has 13 amino acids. The germline V and J ends were trimmed by 4 bases and 5 bases, with 14 bases remaining between them. Germline V gene lookup returns CDR1 SQVTM and CDR2 ANQGSEA. CDR3 amino acids: CSVARQGMETQYF. The CDR3 DNA is TGCAGCGTTGCGCGGCAGGGGATGGAGACCCAGTACTTC.

This clonotype was recorded many times. V gene TRBV20-1 combines with J gene TRBJ2-5, with 7 bases that match TRBD2. The CDR3 has 15 residues. CDR1 is DFQATT, CDR2 SNEGSKA, per germline (reference sequence). The V segment lost 2 bases and the J segment 0 bases; nucleotides outside the gene matches: 6. CDR3 sequence reads: CSARSRSGNQETQYF. In nucleotides, the CDR3 is TGCAGTGCTAGATCTCGCAGCGGGAACCAAGAGACCCAGTACTTC.

This clonotype was detected only a few times. The chain uses TRBV6-1 and TRBJ1-5, with D maybe TRBD1 (6 bases). This CDR3 is 12 amino acids long. The germline gives CDR1 MNHNS, CDR2 SASEGT. Between the trimmed V and J ends, which lost 10 bases and 2 bases, there was a span of 9 bases. CDR3 in amino acids: CATRGGNQPQHF. The CDR3 coding sequence is TGTGCCACCAGGGGAGGCAATCAGCCCCAGCATTTT.

The rearrangement links TRBV4-3 to TRBJ1-5, with no clear D. Looked up from germline, CDR1 is LGHNA and CDR2 is YSLEER. This CDR3 region has 19 residues. Trimming stripped 7 bases from V and 3 bases from J, with 28 bases between. The DNA of the CDR3 is TGCGCCAGCACAAGTTCTCTAGCGGGAGAAGGGAATGACAATCAGCCCCAGCATTTT. It specifies CASTSSLAGEGNDNQPQHF.

This clonotype was observed a few times. CDR3 protein: CASSLGPSVQETQYF. The CDR3 coding sequence is TGTGCCAGCAGCTTGGGACCTAGCGTACAAGAGACCCAGTACTTC. The chain couples TRBV5-5 to TRBJ2-5; the D gene is possibly TRBD2 (6 bases). The ends were cut back, 0 bases at V and 2 bases at J, with 11 bases in the middle. This CDR3 is built from 15 residues. Germline V gene lookup returns CDR1 SGHKS and CDR2 YYEKEE (reference sequence).

This clonotype appeared many times. The rearrangement links TRBV7-2 to TRBJ2-4; 11 bases line up with TRBD2. Unmatched junction bases numbered 7, after V lost 6 bases and J lost 9 bases. This CDR3 region has 14 residues. The V gene's germline CDR1 is SGHTA and CDR2 FQGNSA. CDR3 in DNA: TGTGCCAGCAGGGCGCTAGCGGGGGGCGGCATTCAGTACTTC. The encoded protein is CASRALAGGGIQYF.

A remark on this clonotype: The junction and the germline gene differ at one end; a read error may be behind it. The rearrangement joins TRBV12-3 or TRBV12-4 to TRBJ2-7; weak D call: TRBD2 (6 bases). This CDR3 is built from 16 residues. CDR3 coding DNA: TGTGCCAGCAGTCCGCGCCCTAGCGTCAACTCCTACGAGCAGAACTTC. This sequence encodes CASSPRPSVNSYEQNF.

The rearrangement joins TRBV6-2 or TRBV6-3 to TRBJ1-5, with D possibly being TRBD1 (6 bases). The V end was cut by 7 bases, the J end by 4 bases, with 14 bases between. Germline assignment: CDR1 MNHEY and CDR2 SVGEGT. The CDR3 runs 14 residues. Here the CDR3 reads CASKRDILNQPQHF. The DNA for the CDR3 is TGTGCCAGCAAACGGGACATATTAAATCAGCCCCAGCATTTT.

Notes on this clonotype: Possible read error: a much larger clone is one base away. This chain connects TRBV20-1 to TRBJ2-7; D might be TRBD1 or TRBD2, each matching 5 bases. V was shortened by 0 bases and J by 3 bases, with 18 bases between the two germline ends. The CDR3 is 16 amino acids. In germline, CDR1 is DFQATT, CDR2 SNEGSKA (reference sequence). In nucleotides, the CDR3 is TGCAGTGCTAGAGATGATGGACGGGGCGACGGCTACGAGCAGTACTTC. As protein: CSARDDGRGDGYEQYF.

The rearrangement links TRBV12-3 or TRBV12-4 to TRBJ2-2; 11 positions agree with TRBD2. This CDR3 is built from 18 residues. The ends lost 1 base at V and 6 bases at J; junction bases unmatched: 10. The CDR3 sequence: CASSLVLLGLAGAGELFF. CDR3 in DNA: TGTGCCAGCAGTTTAGTTCTCCTCGGACTAGCGGGTGCCGGGGAGCTGTTTTTT.

This chain joins TRBV7-9 and TRBJ2-3; 15 positions agree with TRBD2. This CDR3 region has 15 residues. Germline CDR1 SEHNR, CDR2 FQNEAQ (reference sequence). The trim removed 6 bases at V and 5 bases at J, leaving 3 bases unmatched. CDR3 region: CASSWTSGREDTQYF. Written as DNA, the CDR3 is TGTGCCAGCAGTTGGACTAGCGGGAGGGAAGATACGCAGTATTTT.

The sample holds a few counts of this clonotype. The chain recombines TRBV29-1 with TRBJ2-7; D may be TRBD2 (6 bases). This CDR3 is 13 amino acids long. The germline V and J ends were trimmed by 2 bases and 3 bases, with 11 bases remaining between them. The germline V gene encodes CDR1 SQVTM and CDR2 ANQGSEA. CDR3 in amino acids: CSVEYGGYYEQYF. CDR3 coding DNA: TGCAGCGTTGAATACGGGGGTTACTACGAGCAGTACTTC.

This clonotype has only a few counts. The rearrangement links TRBV7-2 to TRBJ2-5; D might be TRBD1 (6 bases). This CDR3 has 14 amino acids. Trimming cost V 6 bases and J 5 bases, with 16 bases left between them. CDR1 SGHTA and CDR2 FQGNSA come from the germline V gene. The CDR3 reads CASSYGTIKETQYF. The CDR3 bases are TGTGCCAGCAGTTATGGGACAATTAAGGAGACCCAGTACTTC.

The chain carries TRBV15 and TRBJ1-2; D is perhaps TRBD1 (5 bases). The germline V and J ends were trimmed by 3 bases and 7 bases, with 12 bases remaining between them. The CDR3 has 13 residues. Germline CDR1 and CDR2: LNHNV and YYDKDF (reference sequence). As DNA, the CDR3 is TGTGCCACCAGCAGTTCAGGGAGCGGTGGCTACACCTTC. Protein sequence: CATSSSGSGGYTF. Complete variable domain (other parts from reference TRBV15 and TRBJ1-2): DAMVIQNPRYQVTQFGKPVTLSCSQTLNHNVMYWYQQKSSQAPKLLFHYYDKDFNNEADTPDNFQSRRPNTSFCFLDIRSPGLGDTAMYLCATSSSGSGGYTFGSGTRLTVV.